Listed here are 21 T cell receptor beta chains from one sample, sequenced in a study of blood T cell repertoires in COVID-19. Clones were read by immunoSEQ multiplex PCR, and TCRdb kept only the in-frame ones, dropping some. The table lists 250,000 to 300,000 clones, around four fifths of them singletons. The specimen sequenced was peripheral blood. All receptors derive from an elderly man with acute or convalescent COVID-19.

The V gene is TRBV5-4, the J gene TRBJ2-7; 11 nucleotides match TRBD2. From germline, CDR1 is SGHNT and CDR2 YYREEE (reference sequence). The CDR3 contains 17 residues. J was trimmed by 4 bases and V by 0 bases; bases with no gene match: 9. The CDR3 DNA reads as TGTGCCAGCAGCTTGGTGGCTAGCGGGAGGAACAGGTACGAGCAGTACTTC. Translated: CASSLVASGRNRYEQYF.

This clone was seen only a few times. This chain links TRBV3-1 (or the pseudogene TRBV3-2) with TRBJ1-1; no reliable D call. The CDR3 is 11 amino acids. V lost 4 bases, J lost 8 bases, and 8 bases lay in between. Germline V CDR1 and CDR2: LGHDT, YNNKEL (reference sequence). The CDR3 DNA reads TGTGCCAGCAGCCTAGCGGGGGAAGCTTTCTTT. As protein: CASSLAGEAFF.

J is TRBJ1-3 and V is TRBV3-1 (or the pseudogene TRBV3-2), with 12 bases that match TRBD1. CDR1 and CDR2 from the germline V gene are LGHDT and YNNKEL (reference sequence). Trimming cost V 8 bases and J 4 bases; bases outside gene matches: 3. This CDR3 contains 14 residues. CDR3: CASRDRGPGNTIYF. In DNA, the CDR3 is TGTGCCAGCCGGGACAGGGGGCCAGGAAACACCATATATTTT.

The rearrangement uses TRBV5-4 and TRBJ1-3, with D possibly matching TRBD1 (5 bases). Trimming pared 5 bases from V and 8 bases from J, leaving 17 bases between. CDR3 size: 14 residues. CDR1 and CDR2 from the germline V gene are SGHNT and YYREEE (reference sequence). CDR3 protein: CASRSGGGTDTIYF. Written as DNA, the CDR3 is TGTGCCAGCAGATCCGGGGGTGGAACGGACACCATATATTTT.

The chain uses TRBV5-1 and TRBJ2-7; maybe TRBD2 (6 bases). Germline CDR1 SGHRS, CDR2 YFSETQ. Trimming cost V 4 bases and J 6 bases, with 17 bases left between them. CDR3 size: 14 residues. The DNA for the CDR3 is TGCGCCAGCAGCGCACCGGGAGAGGGAGGCGAGCAGTACTTC. Protein product: CASSAPGEGGEQYF.

This chain connects TRBV2 to TRBJ2-1; possible D gene TRBD2, 7 bases. CDR3 length: 19 amino acids. The V and J ends lost 8 bases and 2 bases respectively, with 28 bases between them. Germline-derived CDR1 and CDR2 are SNHLY and FYNNEI. The CDR3 nucleotides are TGTGCCAGCGTGCTTAGGATGGGGGGGCTCTCTGGCGCCTACAATGAGCAGTTCTTC. This codes for CASVLRMGGLSGAYNEQFF.

The rearrangement links TRBV29-1 to TRBJ1-2, with D maybe TRBD1 (6 bases). The germline CDR1 and CDR2 sequences are SQVTM and ANQGSEA. The CDR3 is made up of 11 amino acids. The V gene lost 1 base and the J gene lost 8 bases, with 8 bases spanning the gap. CDR3 sequence reads: CSVEGQAGYTF. DNA for the CDR3: TGCAGCGTTGAAGGACAGGCCGGCTACACCTTC.

This clone was counted a single time. V usage is TRBV6-6 and J usage is TRBJ2-5; D is unresolved. Germline assignment: CDR1 MNHNY and CDR2 SVGAGI (reference sequence). CDR3 length: 12 amino acids. V was shortened by 8 bases and J by 7 bases, with 14 bases between the two germline ends. CDR3 nucleotides: TGTGCCAGCGGGCCGGCCGTGGGGACCCAGTACTTC. This codes for CASGPAVGTQYF.

V gene TRBV7-6 combines with J gene TRBJ2-7, with 8 bases lining up with TRBD1. Germline V lookup: CDR1 SGHVS, CDR2 FNYEAQ. This CDR3 has 12 residues. V shed 6 bases, J shed 4 bases, and the junction held 2 bases outside the gene matches. The DNA for the CDR3 is TGTGCCAGCAGTACAGGGGGATACGAGCAGTACTTC. Translation gives CASSTGGYEQYF.

This chain connects TRBV7-9 to TRBJ2-1; 7 nucleotides match TRBD2. The CDR3 loop spans 17 amino acids. The V segment lost 1 base and the J segment 6 bases; nucleotides outside the gene matches: 12. In germline, CDR1 is SEHNR, CDR2 FQNEAQ (reference sequence). The DNA for the CDR3 is TGTGCCAGCAGCTTAGAGTTCGGAGCGGGACCCCTCAATGAGCAGTTCTTC. Protein sequence: CASSLEFGAGPLNEQFF.

The chain has TRBV27 and TRBJ2-1, with 13 bases matching TRBD2. The ends lost 7 bases at V and 5 bases at J; junction bases unmatched: 5. The germline V gene encodes CDR1 MNHEY and CDR2 SMNVEV (reference sequence). The CDR3 extends over 15 amino acids. The CDR3 loop is CASTTGTSGNNEQFF. CDR3 sequence (DNA): TGTGCCAGCACGACGGGGACTAGCGGGAACAATGAGCAGTTCTTC.

This chain uses TRBV28 with TRBJ2-7, with 10 bases identical to TRBD1. Germline-derived CDR1 and CDR2 are MDHEN and SYDVKM. The CDR3 extends over 17 amino acids. V was pared by 7 bases and J by 12 bases, with 24 bases of the junction left unmatched. This CDR3 is CASTRDRGIDRGEQWYF. In nucleotides, the CDR3 is TGTGCCAGCACGCGGGACAGGGGTATCGATCGGGGTGAGCAGTGGTACTTC.

The V gene is TRBV7-9, the J gene TRBJ1-2, with D possibly matching TRBD1 (6 bases). From germline, CDR1 is SEHNR and CDR2 FQNEAQ (reference sequence). Trimming left V 8 bases short and J 2 bases short, with 15 bases between. CDR3 length: 14 residues. CDR3 in amino acids: CASGKQGSNYGYTF. DNA for the CDR3: TGTGCCAGCGGCAAACAGGGAAGCAACTATGGCTACACCTTC.

The CDR3 DNA sequence: TGTGCCAGCTCACCATGGGGCGGGGGCGGTGAAAAACTGTTTTTT. Translating it yields CASSPWGGGGEKLFF. V usage is TRBV18 and J usage is TRBJ1-4, with a weak D call TRBD1 (6 bases). Germline CDR1 and CDR2: KGHSH and LQKENI. Trimming stripped 2 bases from V and 7 bases from J, with 14 bases between. The length of the CDR3 is 15 residues.

The J gene is TRBJ1-4, the V gene TRBV2; 7 bases align to TRBD1. Germline V gene sequence: CDR1 SNHLY, CDR2 FYNNEI. This CDR3 is 15 amino acids long. Losses at the gene ends were 6 bases for V and 2 bases for J; bases not matched to a gene: 6. CDR3 protein: CASRPDRATNEKLFF. The DNA for the CDR3 is TGTGCCAGCAGACCCGACAGGGCGACTAATGAAAAACTGTTTTTT.

The V call is TRBV5-1, the J call TRBJ1-5; no firm D call. Looked up from germline, CDR1 is SGHRS and CDR2 is YFSETQ. Between the trimmed V and J ends, which lost 0 bases and 4 bases, there was a span of 8 bases. The CDR3 is 14 amino acids. Here the CDR3 reads CASSLDSTNQPQHF. The CDR3 DNA sequence: TGCGCCAGCAGCTTGGACAGTACTAATCAGCCCCAGCATTTT.

The genes are TRBV6-5 and TRBJ2-7; the match to TRBD1 covers 9 bases. V was pared by 7 bases and J by 4 bases, with 8 bases of the junction left unmatched. The CDR3 contains 14 residues. Germline V lookup: CDR1 MNHEY, CDR2 SVGAGI. The chain's CDR3 is CASTTGGGRYEQYF. DNA for the CDR3: TGTGCCAGCACAACAGGGGGCGGCCGGTACGAGCAGTACTTC.

In nucleotides, the CDR3 is TGTGCCAGCAGTTTAGGAGGGTCTGACATTCAGTACTTC. Translating it yields CASSLGGSDIQYF. The chain has TRBV28 and TRBJ2-4; weak D call: TRBD2 (6 bases). The CDR3 runs to 13 residues. Germline CDR1 reads MDHEN; CDR2 reads SYDVKM. V was clipped by 2 bases and J by 8 bases, with 10 bases between them.

V is TRBV3-1 (or the pseudogene TRBV3-2) and J is TRBJ2-1, with TRBD2 matching over 7 bases. CDR1 is LGHDT, CDR2 YNNKEL, per germline (reference sequence). This CDR3 is 13 amino acids long. The ends lost 4 bases at V and 5 bases at J; junction bases unmatched: 2. The CDR3 is CASSPGLNNEQFF. CDR3 DNA sequence: TGTGCCAGCAGCCCGGGACTAAACAATGAGCAGTTCTTC.

V usage is TRBV3-1 (or the pseudogene TRBV3-2) and J usage is TRBJ2-3; D is perhaps TRBD2 (6 bases). This CDR3 has 18 residues. The germline V and J ends were trimmed by 2 bases and 0 bases, with 18 bases remaining between them. In germline, CDR1 is LGHDT, CDR2 YNNKEL (reference sequence). Here the CDR3 DNA reads TGTGCCAGCAGCCAATCTGGGTTTAAAGCGGGCAGCACAGATACGCAGTATTTT. Amino acid sequence: CASSQSGFKAGSTDTQYF.

The CDR3 loop reads CASSLYGGTGGAGELFF. CDR3 bases: TGTGCCAGCAGCTTGTACGGTGGGACAGGGGGGGCCGGGGAGCTGTTTTTT. The chain couples TRBV5-5 to TRBJ2-2; 11 bases are shared with TRBD1. Germline lookup yields CDR1 SGHKS and CDR2 YYEKEE (reference sequence). The CDR3 spans 17 residues. Germline trimming cut 1 base from V and 6 bases from J; bases unmatched to any gene: 8.